This TCR beta chain stems from a study of T cell repertoires in aging, cancer and after chemotherapy. By share of the sample, this clonotype is medium-sized (0.01 to 0.1%). Its antigen is unidentified. Overall study findings and caveats: In cancer patients, declining TCR diversity with age involved lost richness and lost evenness.

The germline gives CDR1 MNHEY, CDR2 SVGEGT. Trimming took 4 bases from V and 3 from J, leaving 12 bases between them. CDR3 length equals 14 residues. The template was genomic DNA from peripheral blood, not RNA. Rearranged V-D-J TRB sequences were amplified with a mixed TRB-A/B primer pool. TCRdb reprocessed the multiplex PCR reads with MiXCR, giving one entry per CDR3 protein. The sample lists around 6,200 distinct CDR3 sequences; approximately 31% were seen once. V and J are TRBV6-2 or TRBV6-3 and TRBJ2-5, with D unresolved. Material: blood. This receptor was identified in a human donor with a blood cancer. CDR3 sequence: CASSFTPTKETQYF. The CDR3 DNA follows: TGTGCCAGCAGTTTCACTCCGACCAAAGAGACCCAGTACTTC.